These 30 T cell receptor beta chains were all obtained from the same sample, sequenced in a study of T cell responses to AZD1222 COVID-19 vaccine. The protocol was immunoSEQ multiplex PCR, while the TCRdb copy is restricted to in-frame clones and leaves out a portion. The sample lists 130,000 to 150,000 clones, 75% to 90% occurring once. The sample in question was peripheral blood, obtained on day 0 of AZD1222 vaccination. These receptors all stem from an adult in good health.

The chain couples TRBV30 to TRBJ1-6; D perhaps matches TRBD1 (6 bases). CDR1 is GTSNPN, CDR2 SVGIG, per germline (reference sequence). CDR3 length equals 12 residues. V lost 0 bases and J 13 bases, leaving 10 bases between the germline ends. CDR3 DNA: TGTGCCTGGAGTGTACCAGGGGTTCCCCTCCACTTT. Its protein is CAWSVPGVPLHF.

The chain recombines TRBV14 with TRBJ2-7; no reliable D call. V was shortened by 1 base and J by 6 bases, with 10 bases between the two germline ends. CDR1 and CDR2 from the germline V gene are SGHDN and FVKESK. CDR3 length: 13 amino acids. The CDR3 loop is CASSQGTRSEQYF. CDR3 nucleotide sequence: TGTGCCAGCAGCCAAGGGACCCGGAGCGAGCAGTACTTC.

V is TRBV2 and J is TRBJ1-3; no firm D call. The germline V gene encodes CDR1 SNHLY and CDR2 FYNNEI. The V end was cut by 2 bases, the J end by 0 bases, with 8 bases between. The CDR3 spans 15 residues. DNA for the CDR3: TGTGCCAGCAGTGAATCGGTATTCTCTGGAAACACCATATATTTT. As protein: CASSESVFSGNTIYF.

The chain combines TRBV6-5 with TRBJ1-2; D is unclear. The V gene lost 0 bases and the J gene lost 8 bases, with 16 bases spanning the gap. From germline, CDR1 is MNHEY and CDR2 SVGAGI. The CDR3 loop spans 15 amino acids. CDR3 in amino acids: CASSYSGSGASGYTF. Written as DNA, the CDR3 is TGTGCCAGCAGTTACTCGGGGTCTGGCGCGTCGGGCTACACCTTC.

The CDR3 sequence is CASSKPGATDTQYF. CDR3 nucleotide sequence: TGTGCCAGCAGCAAACCGGGAGCCACAGATACGCAGTATTTT. V usage is TRBV21-1 and J usage is TRBJ2-3; TRBD2, as called in the table, went unchecked against the DNA. TRBV21-1 is noted as a pseudogene. The CDR3 runs to 14 residues.

This clone was counted many times. The CDR3 nucleotides are TGCGCCAGCAGCCAAGATCAGGGGGCTGGGGCCAACGTCCTGACTTTC. This encodes CASSQDQGAGANVLTF. The chain employs TRBV4-1 and TRBJ2-6; 7 bases line up with TRBD1. The CDR3 consists of 16 residues. After removal of 0 bases from V and 2 bases from J, the junction contained 1 base not matched to a gene. In germline, CDR1 is MGHRA, CDR2 YSYEKL.

In this sample, this clone turned up once. V gene TRBV11-2 combines with J gene TRBJ1-2, with D maybe TRBD1 (6 bases). Per germline, CDR1 SGHAT and CDR2 FQNNGV. The CDR3 runs to 15 residues. Trimming stripped 0 bases from V and 5 bases from J, with 13 bases between. CDR3 in DNA: TGTGCCAGCAGCTTAGATACTGCCAGGGGATATGGCTACACCTTC. Its protein is CASSLDTARGYGYTF.

The CDR3 DNA reads as TGTGCCAGCAGTGTATCAGGGGCGCAGGCTGGCTACACCTTC. Protein: CASSVSGAQAGYTF. The chain combines TRBV25-1 with TRBJ1-2, with D possibly being TRBD1 (6 bases). From germline, CDR1 is MGHDK and CDR2 SYGVNS. V was clipped by 4 bases and J by 7 bases, with 16 bases between them. This CDR3 comprises 14 residues.

The chain combines TRBV27 with TRBJ1-5; 7 bases align to TRBD1. Trimming took 3 bases from V and 6 from J; bases not matched to a gene: 2. Germline assignment: CDR1 MNHEY and CDR2 SMNVEV (reference sequence). The CDR3 runs 13 residues. This CDR3 is CASSFNRGQPQHF. In DNA form, the CDR3 reads TGTGCCAGCAGTTTTAACAGGGGTCAGCCCCAGCATTTT.

The gene calls are TRBV6-5 and TRBJ1-2; D uncertain. The V gene lost 0 bases and the J gene lost 7 bases, with 15 bases spanning the gap. This CDR3 region has 15 residues. Germline V gene sequence: CDR1 MNHEY, CDR2 SVGAGI. The CDR3 DNA is TGTGCCAGCAGTTACTCGGGGAGGGTTGGAGGTGGCTACACCTTC. Residues: CASSYSGRVGGGYTF.

The rearrangement links TRBV10-1 to TRBJ2-7, with 9 bases lining up with TRBD2. V trimming: 1 base; J trimming: 3 bases; junction bases outside the gene matches: 4. Per germline, CDR1 WNHNN and CDR2 SYGVQD (reference sequence). The CDR3 totals 15 residues. CDR3 DNA sequence: TGCGCCAGCAGTGAGTTGGCTAGCGGGGTCTACGAGCAGTACTTC. This gives the protein CASSELASGVYEQYF.

This clone was recorded only once. This chain uses TRBV11-3 with TRBJ2-1, with D hard to call. The CDR3 is 13 amino acids. CDR1 is SGHNT, CDR2 YENEEA, per germline. Trimming shortened V by 2 bases and J by 4 bases, and 6 bases separated the two germline ends. CDR3 protein: CASSLNGYNEQFF. DNA of the CDR3: TGTGCCAGCAGCTTAAACGGTTACAATGAGCAGTTCTTC.

This chain links TRBV24-1 with TRBJ1-1; no definite D call. Germline V gene sequence: CDR1 KGHDR, CDR2 SFDVKD. The length of the CDR3 is 15 residues. Trimming stripped 9 bases from V and 10 bases from J, with 26 bases between. Here the CDR3 DNA reads TGTGCCACCCAAATTGTCAGATGGGGTTTTAAGGGAGCTTTCTTT. Translating gives CATQIVRWGFKGAFF.

The gene calls are TRBV11-3 and TRBJ2-7; 7 nucleotides agree with TRBD1. Germline V gives CDR1 SGHNT, CDR2 YENEEA. Trimming cost V 2 bases and J 4 bases; bases outside gene matches: 8. The CDR3 length is 15 residues. DNA of the CDR3: TGTGCCAGCAGCTTATATGGGACAGACAATTACGAGCAGTACTTC. Residues: CASSLYGTDNYEQYF.

The rearrangement joins TRBV6-1 to TRBJ1-5; TRBD1 matches 7 bases. The V gene end was trimmed by 2 bases and the J gene end by 7 bases; junction bases not matched to a gene: 8. This CDR3 comprises 15 residues. In germline, CDR1 is MNHNS, CDR2 SASEGT. CDR3 nucleotide sequence: TGTGCCAGCAGTGAACAAGGGGGCCTTTTCCAGCCCCAGCATTTT. Amino acid sequence: CASSEQGGLFQPQHF.

V gene TRBV2 combines with J gene TRBJ2-7, with a weak D call TRBD2 (6 bases). This CDR3 has 13 residues. V gave up 4 bases and J gave up 11 bases, with 18 bases separating them. Looked up from germline, CDR1 is SNHLY and CDR2 is FYNNEI. The CDR3 protein is CASSVQRRGGEYF. The CDR3 nucleotides are TGTGCCAGCAGTGTACAAAGGAGAGGAGGGGAGTACTTC.

About this clone itself: At one end, the junction sequence differs from germline, possibly due to a read error. The chain employs TRBV7-2 and TRBJ2-1; D gene unclear. Germline CDR1 is SGHTA and CDR2 is FQGNSA. The CDR3 contains 12 residues. In nucleotides, the CDR3 is TGTGCCAGCAGCTATCCCTACAGTGAGCAGTTCTTC. It codes for CASSYPYSEQFF.

J is TRBJ2-5 and V is TRBV6-5; D is undetermined. This CDR3 is 13 amino acids long. CDR1 and CDR2 (germline): MNHEY, SVGAGI. With 4 bases removed from V and 2 bases from J, the gap between germline ends came to 8 bases. The CDR3 nucleotides are TGTGCCAGCAGTTCGACACTTCAAGAGACCCAGTACTTC. Translated, it gives CASSSTLQETQYF.

This clone was observed once. The rearrangement joins TRBV4-2 to TRBJ1-2; TRBD1 matches 7 bases. The CDR3 runs to 15 residues. Germline V CDR1 and CDR2: LGHNA, YNFKEQ. Trimming removed 0 bases from V and 2 bases from J; junction bases left unmatched: 3. The CDR3 loop is CASSQDTTGNYGYTF. The DNA for the CDR3 is TGTGCCAGCAGCCAAGATACGACAGGGAACTATGGCTACACCTTC.

This chain joins TRBV18 and TRBJ1-4; 9 bases line up with TRBD1. The CDR3 is 14 residues long. The V gene's germline CDR1 is KGHSH and CDR2 LQKENI. Trimming cost V 3 bases and J 7 bases; bases outside gene matches: 3. CDR3 bases: TGTGCCAGCTCACCGGGACAGGGCCTTGAAAAACTGTTTTTT. This encodes CASSPGQGLEKLFF.

DNA of the CDR3: TGCGCCAGCGAAGAAGACCACACAGATACGCAGTATTTT. This gives the protein CASEEDHTDTQYF. The chain uses TRBV10-2 and TRBJ2-3, with unresolved D. This CDR3 is built from 13 residues. The germline V and J ends were trimmed by 8 bases and 2 bases, with 11 bases remaining between them. In germline, CDR1 is WSHSY, CDR2 SAAADI.

The chain employs TRBV4-2 and TRBJ1-2; TRBD1 aligns across 7 bases. The CDR3 sequence is 17 residues long. V lost 3 bases to trimming and J lost 1 base; unmatched junction nucleotides: 11. Germline CDR1 LGHNA, CDR2 YNFKEQ. The CDR3 region is CASSHPRGQSGNYGYTF. CDR3 DNA: TGTGCCAGCAGCCACCCGAGGGGACAGTCCGGTAACTATGGCTACACCTTC.

The chain employs TRBV4-1 and TRBJ2-7; 8 bases align to TRBD1. V shed 2 bases, J shed 2 bases, and the junction held 5 bases outside the gene matches. This CDR3 spans 15 amino acids. Germline CDR1 MGHRA, CDR2 YSYEKL. The CDR3 sequence is CASSQPDRDTYEQYF. The CDR3 DNA sequence: TGCGCCAGCAGCCAACCGGACAGGGACACCTACGAGCAGTACTTC.

The rearrangement joins TRBV10-3 to TRBJ2-4; 9 positions match TRBD2. The CDR3 runs 18 residues. Germline CDR1 ENHRY, CDR2 SYGVKD. J gave up 0 bases and V 0 bases, and 6 bases lay outside the gene matches. The CDR3 sequence: CAISESGLAGIAKNIQYF. CDR3 in DNA: TGTGCCATCAGTGAGTCTGGCCTAGCGGGGATAGCCAAAAACATTCAGTACTTC.

The genes are TRBV5-1 and TRBJ1-1, with D possibly being TRBD1 (5 bases). The CDR3 sequence is 15 residues long. V gave up 3 bases and J gave up 1 base, with 13 bases separating them. CDR1 and CDR2 from the germline V gene are SGHRS and YFSETQ. CDR3: CASSSQGSENTEAFF. CDR3 nucleotides: TGCGCCAGCAGCTCTCAGGGTTCGGAGAACACTGAAGCTTTCTTT.

In nucleotides, the CDR3 is TGTGCCAGTACGAGAACAGGTGAAAAACTGTTTTTT. Translated, it gives CASTRTGEKLFF. The chain uses TRBV19 and TRBJ1-4, with D possibly matching TRBD1 (5 bases). The germline CDR1 and CDR2 sequences are LNHDA and SQIVND (reference sequence). Trimming left V 7 bases short and J 7 bases short, with 10 bases between. The CDR3 covers 12 residues.

The J gene is TRBJ1-2, the V gene TRBV20-1; tentatively, D is TRBD1 (5 bases). CDR3 size: 11 residues. The germline V and J ends were trimmed by 3 bases and 4 bases, with 6 bases remaining between them. Germline V gene lookup returns CDR1 DFQATT and CDR2 SNEGSKA (reference sequence). The CDR3 region has the DNA TGCAGTGCTAGCCAGGGCTATGGCTACACCTTC. Its protein product is CSASQGYGYTF.

The chain couples TRBV30 to TRBJ1-5; 9 nucleotides agree with TRBD1. After removal of 3 bases from V and 4 bases from J, the junction contained 7 bases not matched to a gene. The germline CDR1 and CDR2 sequences are GTSNPN and SVGIG (reference sequence). The CDR3 loop spans 15 amino acids. The CDR3 loop reads CAWSNRGQGNQPQHF. The DNA of the CDR3 is TGTGCCTGGAGCAACAGGGGGCAGGGGAATCAGCCCCAGCATTTT.

V usage is TRBV19 and J usage is TRBJ1-3; the D gene is possibly TRBD1 (5 bases). The CDR3 has 15 residues. V was trimmed by 3 bases and J by 0 bases, leaving 9 bases between them. Germline V gives CDR1 LNHDA, CDR2 SQIVND (reference sequence). This chain's CDR3 is CASSIAGGSGNTIYF. CDR3 in DNA: TGTGCCAGTAGTATTGCGGGGGGCTCTGGAAACACCATATATTTT.

The V gene is TRBV7-2, the J gene TRBJ1-4; D might be TRBD1 (6 bases). The length of the CDR3 is 15 residues. CDR1 is SGHTA, CDR2 FQGNSA, per germline. Trimming left V 1 base short and J 7 bases short, with 13 bases between. The CDR3 is CASSLVAGAGEKLFF. CDR3 DNA sequence: TGTGCCAGCAGCTTAGTGGCAGGGGCTGGTGAAAAACTGTTTTTT. Full variable domain (outside the CDR3, taken from reference TRBV7-2 and TRBJ1-4): GAGVSQSPSNKVTEKGKDVELRCDPISGHTALYWYRQSLGQGLEFLIYFQGNSAPDKSGLPSDRFSAERTGGSVSTLTIQRTQQEDSAVYLCASSLVAGAGEKLFFGSGTQLSVL.